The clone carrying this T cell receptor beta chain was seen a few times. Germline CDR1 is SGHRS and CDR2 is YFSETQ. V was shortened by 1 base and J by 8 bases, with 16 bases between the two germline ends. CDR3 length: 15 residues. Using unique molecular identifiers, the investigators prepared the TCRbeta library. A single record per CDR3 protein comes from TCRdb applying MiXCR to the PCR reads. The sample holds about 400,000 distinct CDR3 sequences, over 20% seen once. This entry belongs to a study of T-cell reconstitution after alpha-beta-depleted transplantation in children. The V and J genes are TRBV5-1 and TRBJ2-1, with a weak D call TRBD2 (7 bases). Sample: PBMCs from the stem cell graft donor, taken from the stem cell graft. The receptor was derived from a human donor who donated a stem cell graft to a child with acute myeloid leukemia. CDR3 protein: CASSLLGGGGDEQFF. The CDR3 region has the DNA TGCGCCAGCAGCTTGCTTGGGGGAGGGGGTGATGAGCAGTTCTTC.